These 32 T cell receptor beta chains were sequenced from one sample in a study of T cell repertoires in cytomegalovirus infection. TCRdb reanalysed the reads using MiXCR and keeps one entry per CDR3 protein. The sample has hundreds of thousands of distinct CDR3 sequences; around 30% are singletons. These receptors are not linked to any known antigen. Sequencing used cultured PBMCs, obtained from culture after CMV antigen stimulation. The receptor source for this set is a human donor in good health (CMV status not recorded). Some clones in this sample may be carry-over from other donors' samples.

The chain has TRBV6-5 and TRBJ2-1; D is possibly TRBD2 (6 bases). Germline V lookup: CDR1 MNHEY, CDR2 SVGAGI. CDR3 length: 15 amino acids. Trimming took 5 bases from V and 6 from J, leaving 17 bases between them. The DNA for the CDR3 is TGTGCCAGCAGTGTCCCGGGGAGCGGGCGCAATGAGCAGTTCTTC. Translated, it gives CASSVPGSGRNEQFF.

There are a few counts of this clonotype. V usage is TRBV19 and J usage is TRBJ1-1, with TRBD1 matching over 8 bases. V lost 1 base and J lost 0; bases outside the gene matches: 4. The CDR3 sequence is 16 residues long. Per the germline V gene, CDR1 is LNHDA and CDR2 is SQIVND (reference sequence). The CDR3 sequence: CASSIGTGILNTEAFF. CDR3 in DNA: TGTGCCAGTAGTATAGGGACAGGGATCTTGAACACTGAAGCTTTCTTT.

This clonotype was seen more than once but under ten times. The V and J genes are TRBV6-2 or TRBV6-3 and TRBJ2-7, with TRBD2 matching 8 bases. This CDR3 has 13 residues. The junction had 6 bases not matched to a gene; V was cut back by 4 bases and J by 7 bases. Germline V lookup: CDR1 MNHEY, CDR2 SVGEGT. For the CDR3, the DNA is TGTGCCAGCAGTTCTGCGGGAGGATGGGAGCAGTACTTC. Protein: CASSSAGGWEQYF.

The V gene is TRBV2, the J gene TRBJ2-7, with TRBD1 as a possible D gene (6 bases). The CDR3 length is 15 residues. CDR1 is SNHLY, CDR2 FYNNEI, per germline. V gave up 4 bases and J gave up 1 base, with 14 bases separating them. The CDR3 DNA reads TGTGCCAGCAGTGGCCTACAGGGTACGTCCTACGAGCAGTACTTC. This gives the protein CASSGLQGTSYEQYF.

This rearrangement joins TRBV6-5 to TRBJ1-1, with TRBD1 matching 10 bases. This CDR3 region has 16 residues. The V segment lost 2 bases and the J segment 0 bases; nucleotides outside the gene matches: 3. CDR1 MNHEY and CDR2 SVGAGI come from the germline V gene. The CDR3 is CASSYLGTGVNTEAFF. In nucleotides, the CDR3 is TGTGCCAGCAGTTACCTCGGGACAGGGGTGAACACTGAAGCTTTCTTT.

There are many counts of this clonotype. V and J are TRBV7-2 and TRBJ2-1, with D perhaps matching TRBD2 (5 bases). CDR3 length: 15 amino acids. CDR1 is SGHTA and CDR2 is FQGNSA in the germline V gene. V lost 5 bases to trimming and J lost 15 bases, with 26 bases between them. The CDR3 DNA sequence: TGTGCCAGCAGCCGTAGCGTGGAGGAGGCAAAGCCTCGGTTCTTC. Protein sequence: CASSRSVEEAKPRFF.

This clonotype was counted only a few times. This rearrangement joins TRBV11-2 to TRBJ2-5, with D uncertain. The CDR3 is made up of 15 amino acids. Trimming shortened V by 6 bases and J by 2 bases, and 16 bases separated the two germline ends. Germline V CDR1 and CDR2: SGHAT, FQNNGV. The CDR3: CASRHLRNLQETQYF. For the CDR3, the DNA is TGTGCCAGCAGACACCTGAGGAATCTACAAGAGACCCAGTACTTC.

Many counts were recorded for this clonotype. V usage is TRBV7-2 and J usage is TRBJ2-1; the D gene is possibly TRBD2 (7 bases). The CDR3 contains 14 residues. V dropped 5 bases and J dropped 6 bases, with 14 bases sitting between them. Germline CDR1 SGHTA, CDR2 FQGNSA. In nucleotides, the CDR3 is TGTGCCAGCAGCCTAGGGGGGGGGAGCAATGAGCAGTTCTTC. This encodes CASSLGGGSNEQFF.

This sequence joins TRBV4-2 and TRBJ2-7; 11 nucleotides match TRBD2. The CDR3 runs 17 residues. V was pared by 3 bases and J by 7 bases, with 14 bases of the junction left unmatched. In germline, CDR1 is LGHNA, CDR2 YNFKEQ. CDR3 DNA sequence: TGTGCCAGCAGCCAGGGGGGACTAGCGGACCGGGCTCGGGAGCAGTACTTC. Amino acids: CASSQGGLADRAREQYF.

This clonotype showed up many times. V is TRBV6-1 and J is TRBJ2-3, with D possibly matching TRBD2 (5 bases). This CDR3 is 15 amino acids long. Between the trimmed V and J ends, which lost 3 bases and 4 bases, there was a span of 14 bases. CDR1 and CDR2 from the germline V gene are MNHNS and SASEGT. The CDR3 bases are TGTGCCAGCAGTGATCTCCGGTGGAGGCCAGATACGCAGTATTTT. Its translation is CASSDLRWRPDTQYF.

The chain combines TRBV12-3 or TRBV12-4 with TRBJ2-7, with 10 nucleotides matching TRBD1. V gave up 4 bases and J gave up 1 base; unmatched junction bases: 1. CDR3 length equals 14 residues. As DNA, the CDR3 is TGTGCCAGCAGTTGGACAGGGGGTTCCTACGAGCAGTACTTC. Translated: CASSWTGGSYEQYF.

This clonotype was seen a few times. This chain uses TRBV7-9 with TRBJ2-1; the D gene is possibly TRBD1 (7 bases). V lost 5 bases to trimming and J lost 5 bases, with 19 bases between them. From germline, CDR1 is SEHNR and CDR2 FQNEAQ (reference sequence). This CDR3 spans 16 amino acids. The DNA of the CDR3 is TGTGCCAGCAGCCCTCGGACAGGAGGGCGCCACAATGAGCAGTTCTTC. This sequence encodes CASSPRTGGRHNEQFF.

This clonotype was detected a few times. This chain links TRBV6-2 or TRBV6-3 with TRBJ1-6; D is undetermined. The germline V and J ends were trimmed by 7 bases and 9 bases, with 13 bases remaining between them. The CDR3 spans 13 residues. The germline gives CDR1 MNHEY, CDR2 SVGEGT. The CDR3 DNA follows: TGTGCCAGCACCCACGAGGGAGGTTCACCCCTCCACTTT. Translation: CASTHEGGSPLHF.

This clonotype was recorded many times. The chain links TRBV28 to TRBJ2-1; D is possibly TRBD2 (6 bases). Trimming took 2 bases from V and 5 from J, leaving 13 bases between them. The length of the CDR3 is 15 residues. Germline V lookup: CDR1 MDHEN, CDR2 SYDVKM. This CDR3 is CASSLGGTPDNEQFF. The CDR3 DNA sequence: TGTGCCAGCAGTTTAGGAGGGACCCCTGACAATGAGCAGTTCTTC.

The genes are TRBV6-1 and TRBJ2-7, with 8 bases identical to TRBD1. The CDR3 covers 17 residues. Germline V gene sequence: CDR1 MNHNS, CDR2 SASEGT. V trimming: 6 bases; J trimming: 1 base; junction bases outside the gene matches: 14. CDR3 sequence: CASRGDWNRGVSYEQYV. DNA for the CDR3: TGTGCCAGCAGGGGGGATTGGAACAGGGGGGTTTCCTACGAGCAGTACGTC.

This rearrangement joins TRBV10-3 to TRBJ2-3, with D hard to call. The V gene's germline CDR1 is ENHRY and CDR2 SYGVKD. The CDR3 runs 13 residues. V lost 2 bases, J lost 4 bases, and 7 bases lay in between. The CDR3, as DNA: TGTGCCATCAGTGAGGGAGTGGCAGATACGCAGTATTTT. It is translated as CAISEGVADTQYF.

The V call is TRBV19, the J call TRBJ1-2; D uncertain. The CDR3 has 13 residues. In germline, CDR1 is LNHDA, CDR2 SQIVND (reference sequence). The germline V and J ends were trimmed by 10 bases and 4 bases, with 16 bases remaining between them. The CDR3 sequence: CATRFGPSYGYTF. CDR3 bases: TGTGCCACCAGATTTGGACCCTCCTATGGCTACACCTTC.

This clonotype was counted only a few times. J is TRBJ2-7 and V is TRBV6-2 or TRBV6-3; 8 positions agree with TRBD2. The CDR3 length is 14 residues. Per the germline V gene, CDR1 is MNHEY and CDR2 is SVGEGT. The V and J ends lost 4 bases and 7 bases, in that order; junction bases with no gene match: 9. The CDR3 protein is CASSSPTSAEEQYV. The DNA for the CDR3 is TGTGCCAGCAGTTCCCCGACTAGCGCGGAAGAGCAGTACGTC.

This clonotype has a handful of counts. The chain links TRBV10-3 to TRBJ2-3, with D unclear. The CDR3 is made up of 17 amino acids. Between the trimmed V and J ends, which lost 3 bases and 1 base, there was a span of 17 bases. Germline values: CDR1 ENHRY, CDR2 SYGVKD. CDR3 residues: CAISELKARVGTDTQYF. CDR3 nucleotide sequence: TGTGCCATCAGTGAACTGAAAGCCCGAGTGGGCACAGATACGCAGTATTTT.

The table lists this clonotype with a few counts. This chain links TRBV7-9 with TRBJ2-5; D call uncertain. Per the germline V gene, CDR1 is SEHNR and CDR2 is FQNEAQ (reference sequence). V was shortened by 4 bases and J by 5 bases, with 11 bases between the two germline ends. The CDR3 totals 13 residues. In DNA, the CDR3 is TGTGCCAGCAGCTCGACCCTAAGGGAGACCCAGTACTTC. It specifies CASSSTLRETQYF.

Here the CDR3 reads CASSALAGVTDTQYF. In DNA, the CDR3 is TGTGCCAGCAGCGCACTAGCGGGAGTTACAGATACGCAGTATTTT. V is TRBV25-1 and J is TRBJ2-3; 11 nucleotides match TRBD2. The CDR3 contains 15 residues. V shed 6 bases and J 3 bases; nucleotides not matched to a gene: 5. The germline V gene encodes CDR1 MGHDK and CDR2 SYGVNS.

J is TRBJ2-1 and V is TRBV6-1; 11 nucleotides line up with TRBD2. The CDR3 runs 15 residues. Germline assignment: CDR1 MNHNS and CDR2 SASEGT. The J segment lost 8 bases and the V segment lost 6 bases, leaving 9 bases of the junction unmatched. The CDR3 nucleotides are TGTGCCAGCAGGGAACTAGCGGGGGTTATTCATGAGCAGTTCTTC. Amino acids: CASRELAGVIHEQFF.

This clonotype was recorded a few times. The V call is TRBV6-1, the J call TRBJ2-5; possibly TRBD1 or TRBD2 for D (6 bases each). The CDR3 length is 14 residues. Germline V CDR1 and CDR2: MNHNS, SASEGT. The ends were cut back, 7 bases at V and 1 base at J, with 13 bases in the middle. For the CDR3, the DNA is TGTGCCAGCACGTGGGGGGCCCTCCAAGAGACCCAGTACTTC. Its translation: CASTWGALQETQYF.

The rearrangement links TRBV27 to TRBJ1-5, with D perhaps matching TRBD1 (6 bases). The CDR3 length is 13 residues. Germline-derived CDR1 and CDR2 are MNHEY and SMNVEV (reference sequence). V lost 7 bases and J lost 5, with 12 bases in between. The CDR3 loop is CASNGTHHQPQHF. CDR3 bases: TGTGCCAGCAATGGGACACACCATCAGCCCCAGCATTTT.

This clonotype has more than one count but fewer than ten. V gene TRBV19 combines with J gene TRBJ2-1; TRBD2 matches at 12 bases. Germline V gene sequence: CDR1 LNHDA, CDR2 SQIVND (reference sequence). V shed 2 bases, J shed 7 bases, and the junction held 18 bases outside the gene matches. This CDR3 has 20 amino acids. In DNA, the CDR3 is TGTGCCAGTAGTATATCAGGACTAGCGGGAACCCCAGTTCAGTGGAATGAGCAGTTCTTC. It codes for CASSISGLAGTPVQWNEQFF.

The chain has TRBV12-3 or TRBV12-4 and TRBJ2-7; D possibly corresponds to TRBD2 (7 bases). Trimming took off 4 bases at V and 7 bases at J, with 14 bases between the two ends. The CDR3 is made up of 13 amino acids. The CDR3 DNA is TGTGCCAGCAGTTCACGGGGGGCTGGGGAGCAGTACGTC. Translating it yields CASSSRGAGEQYV.

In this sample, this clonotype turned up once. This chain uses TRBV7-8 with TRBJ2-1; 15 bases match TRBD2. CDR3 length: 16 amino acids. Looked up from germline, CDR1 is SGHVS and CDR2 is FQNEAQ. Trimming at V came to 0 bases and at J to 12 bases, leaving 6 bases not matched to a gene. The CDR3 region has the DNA TGTGCCAGCAGCTTAGCGGGGGGACTAGCGGGAGGTGGGCAGTTCTTC. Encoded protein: CASSLAGGLAGGGQFF. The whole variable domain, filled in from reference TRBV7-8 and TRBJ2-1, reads GAGVSQSPRYKVAKRGQDVALRCDPISGHVSLFWYQQALGQGPEFLTYFQNEAQLDKSGLPSDRFFAERPEGSVSTLKIQRTQQEDSAVYLCASSLAGGLAGGGQFFGPGTRLTVL.

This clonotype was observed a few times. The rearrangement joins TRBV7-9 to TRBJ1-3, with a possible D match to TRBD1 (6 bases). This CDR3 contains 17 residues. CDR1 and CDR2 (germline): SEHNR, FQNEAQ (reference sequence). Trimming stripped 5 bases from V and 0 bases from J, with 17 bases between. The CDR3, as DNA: TGTGCCAGCAGCAAGCGACAGGCTGCGGTCTCTGGAAACACCATATATTTT. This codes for CASSKRQAAVSGNTIYF.

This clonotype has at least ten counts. The CDR3 DNA sequence: TGTGCCAGCAGCTTAGAGGGACAGCGAAGCAATCAGCCCCAGCATTTT. Residues: CASSLEGQRSNQPQHF. The rearrangement links TRBV7-2 to TRBJ1-5, with TRBD1 matching over 7 bases. After removal of 1 base from V and 1 base from J, the junction contained 4 bases not matched to a gene. Per the germline V gene, CDR1 is SGHTA and CDR2 is FQGNSA. The CDR3 consists of 16 residues.

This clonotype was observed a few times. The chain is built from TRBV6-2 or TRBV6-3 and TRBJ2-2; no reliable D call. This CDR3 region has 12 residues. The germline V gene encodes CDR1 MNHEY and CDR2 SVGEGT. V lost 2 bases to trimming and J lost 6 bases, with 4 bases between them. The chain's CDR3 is CASSYGAGELFF. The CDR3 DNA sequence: TGTGCCAGCAGTTACGGCGCCGGGGAGCTGTTTTTT.

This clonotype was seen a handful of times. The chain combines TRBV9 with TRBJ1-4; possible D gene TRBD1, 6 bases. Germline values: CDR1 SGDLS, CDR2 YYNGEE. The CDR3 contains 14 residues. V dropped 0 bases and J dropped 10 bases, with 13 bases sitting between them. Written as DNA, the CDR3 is TGTGCCAGCAGCGTAGGTACAGGGACCGCAAAACTGTTTTTT. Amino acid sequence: CASSVGTGTAKLFF. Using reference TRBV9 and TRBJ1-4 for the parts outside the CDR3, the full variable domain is DSGVTQTPKHLITATGQRVTLRCSPRSGDLSVYWYQQSLDQGLQFLIQYYNGEERAKGNILERFSAQQFPDLHSELNLSSLELGDSALYFCASSVGTGTAKLFFGSGTQLSVL.

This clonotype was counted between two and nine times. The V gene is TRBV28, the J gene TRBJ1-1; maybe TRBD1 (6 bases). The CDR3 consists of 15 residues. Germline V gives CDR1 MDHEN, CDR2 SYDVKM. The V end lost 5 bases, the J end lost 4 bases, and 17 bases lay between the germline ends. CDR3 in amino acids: CASSPTPQGGTEAFF. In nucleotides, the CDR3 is TGTGCCAGCAGTCCCACTCCACAGGGAGGCACTGAAGCTTTCTTT. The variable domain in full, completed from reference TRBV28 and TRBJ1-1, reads DVKVTQSSRYLVKRTGEKVFLECVQDMDHENMFWYRQDPGLGLRLIYFSYDVKMKEKGDIPEGYSVSREKKERFSLILESASTNQTSMYLCASSPTPQGGTEAFFGQGTRLTVV.